This T cell receptor (beta chain) was retrieved from a study of shared clonotypes between healthy human individuals. As originally analysed: Filtering of immunoSEQ junctional sequences could not match full-length read filtering. Libraries were prepared by immunoSEQ multiplex PCR; TCRdb keeps only in-frame clonotypes and omits some of them. V, J and clone size are those of that table, while D and trimming were read from the DNA. Altogether approximately 2.1 million clones are present, about 92% being singletons, with the ten largest covering under 0.45%. For this clone: Antigen unknown.

The V and J ends lost 3 bases and 5 bases respectively, with 13 bases between them. The CDR3 sequence is 14 residues long. Per germline, CDR1 MGHDK and CDR2 SYGVNS. General study findings and limits: Some naive CD4 clonotypes, 4% to 6%, turned up in common across a handful of donors.

This TCR was sampled from a man between 18 and 29 years old in good health. Some clones in this sample may be carry-over from other donors' samples. Sequenced: naive CD4+ T cells from PBMCs. Subset defined: CD45RA+ positively selected. J is TRBJ2-5 and V is TRBV25-1; D is uncertain. This CDR3 reads CASSDVLTGETQYF. The DNA of the CDR3 is TGTGCCAGCAGTGACGTTCTAACCGGTGAGACCCAGTACTTC.